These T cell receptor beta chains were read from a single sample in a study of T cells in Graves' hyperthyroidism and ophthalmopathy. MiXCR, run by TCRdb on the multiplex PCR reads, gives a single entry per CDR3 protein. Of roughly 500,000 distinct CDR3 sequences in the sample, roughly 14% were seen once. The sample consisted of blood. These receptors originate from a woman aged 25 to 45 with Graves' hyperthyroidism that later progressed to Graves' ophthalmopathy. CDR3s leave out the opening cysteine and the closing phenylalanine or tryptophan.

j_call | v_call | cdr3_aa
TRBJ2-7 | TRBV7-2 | ASSPVGLAAKYEQY
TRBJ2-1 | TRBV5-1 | ASSLATDSHNEQF
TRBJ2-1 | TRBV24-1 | ATSDYGRVSRDEQF
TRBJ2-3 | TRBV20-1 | SASPRGWGTDTQY
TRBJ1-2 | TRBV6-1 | ASSDGTGDGYT
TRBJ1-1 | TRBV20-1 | SARELGRMNTEAF
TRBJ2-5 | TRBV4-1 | ASSQDSGRASSQETQY
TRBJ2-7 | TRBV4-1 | ASSPRYGQGSYEQY
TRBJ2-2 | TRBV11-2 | ASSLSTLAGGLWSVTGELF
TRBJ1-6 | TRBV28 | ASSLVLAGVNSPLH
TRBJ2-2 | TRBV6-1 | ASSYRDPNTGELF
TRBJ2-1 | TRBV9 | ASSVVGGGSYNEQF
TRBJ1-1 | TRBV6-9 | ASSYGDRNTEAF
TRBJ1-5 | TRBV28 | ASTARGEINQPQH
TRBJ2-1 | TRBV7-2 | ASSPQLSGQEQF
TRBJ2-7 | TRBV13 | ASSQEFVGLAGSYEQY
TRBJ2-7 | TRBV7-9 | ASSSQGGDEQY
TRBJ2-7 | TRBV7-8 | ASSGGGGIYEQY
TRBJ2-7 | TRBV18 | ASSPRGLSGEQY
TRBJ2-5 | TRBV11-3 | ASSLESLAGAETQY
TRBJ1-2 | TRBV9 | ASSVGSNYGYT
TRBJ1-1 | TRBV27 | ASGAQGADTEAF
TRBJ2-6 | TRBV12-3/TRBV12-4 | ASRDHNSGANVLT
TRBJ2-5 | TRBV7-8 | ASSGQRLAGEETQY
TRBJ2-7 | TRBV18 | ASQGGMDYEQY
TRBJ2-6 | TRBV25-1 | ASSEYYREAGANVLT
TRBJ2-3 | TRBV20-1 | SARDRMEGSNTQY
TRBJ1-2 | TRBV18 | ASTTGSGLHT
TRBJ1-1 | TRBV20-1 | SARPGQNTEAF
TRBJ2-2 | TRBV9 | ASSVSRSTGELF
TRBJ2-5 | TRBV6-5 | ASSYSGTGVEETQY
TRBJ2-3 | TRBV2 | ASSVSGGSTDTQY
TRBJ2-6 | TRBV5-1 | ASSLGTGPRANVLT
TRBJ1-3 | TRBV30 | AWSTGQGRNTIY
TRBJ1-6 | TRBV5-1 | ASSLGQGDESPLH
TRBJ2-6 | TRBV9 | ASSVEAGGHSGANVLT
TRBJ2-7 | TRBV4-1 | ASSQGSQGLYGQY
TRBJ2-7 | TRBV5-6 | ASSLLDFSSYEQY
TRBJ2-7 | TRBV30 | AWSTHNEQY
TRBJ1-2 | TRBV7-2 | ASTPEGDRYGYT
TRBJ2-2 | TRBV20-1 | SARNSGHGTGELF
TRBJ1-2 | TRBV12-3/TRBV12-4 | ASSIPQGVNYGYT
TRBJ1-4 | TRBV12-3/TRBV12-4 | ASRLGQDDEKLF
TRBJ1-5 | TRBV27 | ASSPIYGNQPQH
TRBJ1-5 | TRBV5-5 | ASGFGTGAPNQPQH
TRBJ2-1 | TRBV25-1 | ASSGTLMTGGAENEQF
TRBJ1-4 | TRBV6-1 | ASSDPDRINEKLL
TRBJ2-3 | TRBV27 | ASSFQLAGGTDTQY
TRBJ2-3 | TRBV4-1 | ASSSRLAGETDTQY
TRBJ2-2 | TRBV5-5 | AGGQGGASTGELF
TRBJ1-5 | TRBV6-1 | ASSQQGNFNQPQH
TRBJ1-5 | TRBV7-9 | ASSLEEGTPGPQH
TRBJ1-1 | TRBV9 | ASSSGGHQNTEAF
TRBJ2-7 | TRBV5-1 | ASSSGGLAGVYEQY